This TCR beta chain was found in a study of T cell responses to AZD1222 COVID-19 vaccine. The overall study: It was second doses at about 4 or about 12 weeks that were pooled.

Germline CDR1 is SGHRS and CDR2 is YFSETQ. The CDR3 is made up of 17 amino acids. Trimming left V 2 bases short and J 2 bases short, with 18 bases between. With regard to this clone: The antigen is not known.

Here immunoSEQ multiplex PCR was the method, and the copy in TCRdb shows in-frame clones only, minus some. Here the sample spans roughly 70,000 clones, 86% being singletons. Study observations and caveats: No repertoire was sampled before or during the peak T cell response, only after it. Of the AZD1222 recipients, only five to seven were seropositive at baseline. Donors, mostly white British, included more females; clonal diversity was possibly underestimated.

The sequencing here drew on peripheral blood, taken on day 0 of AZD1222 vaccination. The clonotype originates from an adult in good health. This sequence joins TRBV5-1 and TRBJ2-3; tentatively, D is TRBD1 (6 bases). The CDR3 nucleotides are TGCGCCAGCAGCTTTCCCTCCGGGACATTAGACACAGATACGCAGTATTTT. It codes for CASSFPSGTLDTDTQYF.